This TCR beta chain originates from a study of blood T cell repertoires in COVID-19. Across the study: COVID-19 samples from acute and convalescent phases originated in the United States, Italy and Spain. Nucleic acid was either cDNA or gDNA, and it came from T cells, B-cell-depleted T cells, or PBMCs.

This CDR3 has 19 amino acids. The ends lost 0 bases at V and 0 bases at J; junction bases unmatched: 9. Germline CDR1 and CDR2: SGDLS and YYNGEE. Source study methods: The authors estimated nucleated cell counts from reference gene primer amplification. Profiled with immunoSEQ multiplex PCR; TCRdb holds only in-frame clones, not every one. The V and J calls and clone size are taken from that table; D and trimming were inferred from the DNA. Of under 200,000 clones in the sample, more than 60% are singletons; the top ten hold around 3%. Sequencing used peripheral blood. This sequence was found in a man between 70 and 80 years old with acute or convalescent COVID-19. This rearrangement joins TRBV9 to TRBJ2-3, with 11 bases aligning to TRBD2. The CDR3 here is CASSVELSGRAASTDTQYF. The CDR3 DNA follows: TGTGCCAGCAGCGTAGAACTTAGCGGGAGGGCGGCTAGCACAGATACGCAGTATTTT.